This passage covers 20 T cell receptor beta chains from one sample sequenced in a study of cytomegalovirus exposure and HLA in healthy donors. The PCR used 60 Vbeta and 13 Jbeta primers. Profiling relied on immunoSEQ multiplex PCR, and the TCRdb table lists in-frame clones only, not all of them. The sample includes about 190,000 clones, about 80% of them seen just once. Sequencing was performed on PBMCs. These receptors came from a woman aged 25 to 45 in good health and CMV-seronegative.

CDR3 DNA: TGTGCCAGCAGCTTATCTCCCAATGAGCAGTTCTTC. As protein: CASSLSPNEQFF. J is TRBJ2-1 and V is TRBV7-9; D call uncertain. The CDR3 extends over 12 amino acids. The germline CDR1 and CDR2 sequences are SEHNR and FQNEAQ (reference sequence). V was clipped by 2 bases and J by 6 bases, with 5 bases between them.

This clone was recorded only once. The chain employs TRBV7-8 and TRBJ1-6; weak D call: TRBD1 (5 bases). The CDR3 consists of 16 residues. V dropped 1 base and J dropped 8 bases, with 15 bases sitting between them. The germline V gene has CDR1 SGHVS and CDR2 FQNEAQ. CDR3: CASSLDQGLNHSPLHF. The CDR3 coding sequence is TGTGCCAGCAGCTTAGATCAGGGACTTAATCATTCACCCCTCCACTTT.

J is TRBJ1-2 and V is TRBV29-1; TRBD1 aligns across 7 bases. This CDR3 is 17 amino acids long. The junction had 13 bases not matched to a gene; V was cut back by 3 bases and J by 0 bases. Germline CDR1 and CDR2: SQVTM and ANQGSEA. Here the CDR3 reads CSVEEPATGPTNYGYTF. CDR3 coding DNA: TGCAGCGTTGAGGAACCCGCGACAGGGCCTACTAACTATGGCTACACCTTC.

The chain links TRBV28 to TRBJ2-7; 10 nucleotides align to TRBD1. V lost 7 bases and J lost 4; bases outside the gene matches: 7. The germline CDR1 and CDR2 sequences are MDHEN and SYDVKM. CDR3 size: 14 residues. For the CDR3, the DNA is TGTGCCAGCACCTCAGCGGGACAGGGGTACGAGCAGTACTTC. Amino acid sequence: CASTSAGQGYEQYF.

This chain connects TRBV6-1 to TRBJ1-5, with D possibly matching TRBD1 (6 bases). Germline values: CDR1 MNHNS, CDR2 SASEGT. Trimming shortened V by 4 bases and J by 5 bases, and 12 bases separated the two germline ends. CDR3 length equals 14 residues. The CDR3 coding sequence is TGTGCCAGCAGTGCGTCAGGGGTGCATCAGCCCCAGCATTTT. This sequence encodes CASSASGVHQPQHF.

This chain joins TRBV10-3 and TRBJ2-7; perhaps TRBD1 as D (8 bases). V was trimmed by 4 bases and J by 4 bases, leaving 20 bases between them. The length of the CDR3 is 16 residues. CDR1 and CDR2 from the germline V gene are ENHRY and SYGVKD. DNA for the CDR3: TGTGCCATCAGTGCGGGAGGACAGGGAAGTAGGTACGAGCAGTACTTC. Translation: CAISAGGQGSRYEQYF.

V and J are TRBV5-6 and TRBJ1-5, with D maybe TRBD1 (5 bases). The CDR3 sequence is 14 residues long. From germline, CDR1 is SGHDT and CDR2 YYEEEE. V dropped 1 base and J dropped 3 bases, with 8 bases sitting between them. DNA of the CDR3: TGTGCCAGCAGCTTGCAGGGTTACAATCAGCCCCAGCATTTT. Translating gives CASSLQGYNQPQHF.

This chain connects TRBV6-5 to TRBJ2-7; perhaps TRBD2 as D (6 bases). Deletions cut 0 bases from V and 0 bases from J, with 12 bases between. The CDR3 consists of 16 residues. Germline CDR1 is MNHEY and CDR2 is SVGAGI. CDR3 sequence reads: CASSYSGRGSSYEQYF. The CDR3 DNA follows: TGTGCCAGCAGTTACTCCGGACGGGGGAGCTCCTACGAGCAGTACTTC.

The chain links TRBV6-7 to TRBJ2-7; D remains unclear. TRBV6-7 is annotated as an ORF whose role is uncertain. The V and J ends lost 2 bases and 2 bases respectively, with 13 bases between them. CDR3 length: 15 amino acids. The CDR3 sequence is CASSYPRLTPYEQYF. CDR3 bases: TGTGCCAGCAGTTACCCTAGACTGACCCCCTACGAGCAGTACTTC.

The rearrangement joins TRBV7-8 to TRBJ2-7; the match to TRBD1 covers 7 bases. CDR3 length: 16 residues. The trim removed 1 base at V and 2 bases at J, leaving 8 bases unmatched. CDR1 is SGHVS and CDR2 is FQNEAQ in the germline V gene. CDR3 DNA: TGTGCCAGCAGCTTAGTATCGGGACAGCACCCCTACGAGCAGTACTTC. It specifies CASSLVSGQHPYEQYF.

This clone has only a few counts. The chain links TRBV7-9 to TRBJ2-3; TRBD2 might be the D (5 bases). The CDR3 is 14 residues long. Germline-derived CDR1 and CDR2 are SEHNR and FQNEAQ (reference sequence). V was cut by 8 bases and J by 4 bases, with 16 bases left in between. DNA of the CDR3: TGTGCCAGCCTCCGGGTCGGAGGTCCAGATACGCAGTATTTT. Its translation is CASLRVGGPDTQYF.

J is TRBJ2-5 and V is TRBV5-6; TRBD2 might be the D (6 bases). The closer fit of TRBJ2-7 to the DNA end suggests the J call may be wrong. This CDR3 is 15 amino acids long. CDR1 and CDR2 (germline): SGHDT, YYEEEE. The CDR3, as DNA: TGTGCCAGCAGCCTATCCCCGACTAGTCCCTACGAGCAGTACTTC. It is translated as CASSLSPTSPYEQYF.

This CDR3 is CASSLGLAGALYQETQYF. The CDR3 nucleotides read TGCGCCAGCAGCTTGGGACTAGCGGGGGCCCTGTACCAAGAGACCCAGTACTTC. The rearrangement joins TRBV5-1 to TRBJ2-5, with 12 bases identical to TRBD2. V was clipped by 0 bases and J by 0 bases; unmatched bases: 6. Germline V CDR1 and CDR2: SGHRS, YFSETQ. This CDR3 region has 18 residues.

This clone was found once. The V call is TRBV19, the J call TRBJ2-1, with D maybe TRBD1 (5 bases). Per the germline V gene, CDR1 is LNHDA and CDR2 is SQIVND (reference sequence). V was shortened by 5 bases and J by 3 bases, with 8 bases between the two germline ends. The CDR3 has 13 amino acids. The CDR3 reads CASSPDSYNEQFF. The DNA for the CDR3 is TGTGCCAGTAGTCCAGACAGCTACAATGAGCAGTTCTTC.

This rearrangement joins TRBV7-2 to TRBJ1-5, with 7 bases fitting TRBD1. From germline, CDR1 is SGHTA and CDR2 FQGNSA. The CDR3 is made up of 14 amino acids. J was trimmed by 1 base and V by 5 bases; bases with no gene match: 2. The chain's CDR3 is CASSRDSSNQPQHF. CDR3 in DNA: TGTGCCAGCAGCCGGGACAGCAGCAATCAGCCCCAGCATTTT.

This clone was observed a handful of times. This chain connects TRBV6-1 to TRBJ2-2, with a weak D call TRBD2 (5 bases). V was pared by 7 bases and J by 4 bases, with 10 bases between. The CDR3 covers 13 residues. Germline V lookup: CDR1 MNHNS, CDR2 SASEGT. The CDR3 nucleotides read TGTGCCAGCAATGGACTGCTCACCGGGGAGCTGTTTTTT. This encodes CASNGLLTGELFF.

The V gene is TRBV29-1, the J gene TRBJ1-1; D remains ambiguous. V lost 3 bases to trimming and J lost 8 bases, with 10 bases between them. The V gene's germline CDR1 is SQVTM and CDR2 ANQGSEA. This CDR3 region has 11 residues. CDR3 in DNA: TGCAGCGTTGATTTCGGTGCGGAAGCTTTCTTT. Encoded protein: CSVDFGAEAFF.

This clone came up once. This rearrangement joins TRBV29-1 to TRBJ2-1; D might be TRBD2 (5 bases). Trimming cost V 6 bases and J 0 bases, with 9 bases left between them. Germline V gene data show CDR1 as SQVTM and CDR2 as ANQGSEA. The CDR3 is made up of 13 amino acids. The CDR3 loop reads CSVHRDSYNEQFF. For the CDR3, the DNA is TGCAGCGTGCACCGGGACTCCTACAATGAGCAGTTCTTC.

J is TRBJ2-3 and V is TRBV19; 10 positions agree with TRBD1. The ends lost 11 bases at V and 4 bases at J; junction bases unmatched: 9. CDR3 length: 14 residues. Per the germline V gene, CDR1 is LNHDA and CDR2 is SQIVND (reference sequence). The CDR3 DNA reads as TGTGCCTCTAGGGGAGACAGGGGGCCAGATACGCAGTATTTT. This translates into CASRGDRGPDTQYF.

The chain recombines TRBV5-6 with TRBJ1-1, with D hard to call. This CDR3 region has 14 residues. Germline V gene lookup returns CDR1 SGHDT and CDR2 YYEEEE. V was cut by 1 base and J by 4 bases, with 11 bases left in between. Here the CDR3 reads CASSLWGVGTEAFF. Written as DNA, the CDR3 is TGTGCCAGCAGCTTGTGGGGAGTGGGCACTGAAGCTTTCTTT.